These T cell receptor beta chains were read from a single sample in a study of cytomegalovirus exposure and HLA in healthy donors. TCRdb keeps only in-frame clones here, not all; method: immunoSEQ multiplex PCR. The sample shows approximately 170,000 clones, approximately 85% of them seen only once. The sequenced sample was PBMCs. Receptors were obtained from a man aged 25-45 years in good health and CMV-seropositive. CDR3s include the opening cysteine and the closing phenylalanine or tryptophan. Fields, in order: CDR3 protein, CDR3 DNA, clone size, V gene, D gene, J gene. The D gene is left open where the match is weak. Clone size is shown for a subset of rows, as once, few, many or a class of expanded clone.

CDR3 protein: CASRLALVTDTQYF
CDR3 DNA: TGTGCCAGCAGGCTAGCACTGGTCACAGATACGCAGTATTTT
clone size: .
V gene: TRBV5-4
D gene: .
J gene: TRBJ2-3

CDR3 protein: CASSLTGEVQPQHF
CDR3 DNA: TGTGCCAGCAGTTTAACAGGGGAGGTTCAGCCCCAGCATTTT
clone size: few
V gene: TRBV6-1
D gene: TRBD1
J gene: TRBJ1-5

CDR3 protein: CASSPGLNSPLHF
CDR3 DNA: TGTGCCAGCAGCCCGGGACTTAATTCACCCCTCCACTTT
clone size: .
V gene: TRBV9
D gene: .
J gene: TRBJ1-6

CDR3 protein: CASSLELRGPQHF
CDR3 DNA: TGTGCCAGCTCACTGGAGTTAAGGGGTCCCCAGCATTTT
clone size: .
V gene: TRBV18
D gene: .
J gene: TRBJ1-5

CDR3 protein: CASSLVAGAIYGYTF
CDR3 DNA: TGTGCCAGCAGCTTAGTGGCAGGGGCGATCTATGGCTACACCTTC
clone size: .
V gene: TRBV11-3
D gene: .
J gene: TRBJ1-2

CDR3 protein: CSVASGTDREKLFF
CDR3 DNA: TGCAGCGTTGCTTCCGGGACAGACAGAGAAAAACTGTTTTTT
clone size: once
V gene: TRBV29-1
D gene: TRBD1
J gene: TRBJ1-4

CDR3 protein: CASSLARGGAAFF
CDR3 DNA: TGTGCCAGCAGCTTAGCGCGTGGGGGGGCAGCTTTCTTT
clone size: .
V gene: TRBV7-2
D gene: .
J gene: TRBJ1-1

CDR3 protein: CASSLALGRNTEAFF
CDR3 DNA: TGTGCCAGCAGCTTAGCTCTAGGCAGGAACACTGAAGCTTTCTTT
clone size: few
V gene: TRBV11-2
D gene: .
J gene: TRBJ1-1

CDR3 protein: CSVEQGGNGYTF
CDR3 DNA: TGCAGCGTTGAGCAGGGAGGTAATGGCTACACCTTC
clone size: once
V gene: TRBV29-1
D gene: .
J gene: TRBJ1-2

CDR3 protein: CASTPTGPGNTIYF
CDR3 DNA: TGTGCCAGCACCCCGACAGGGCCGGGAAACACCATATATTTT
clone size: .
V gene: TRBV2
D gene: TRBD1
J gene: TRBJ1-3

CDR3 protein: CASTQVGAMNTEAFF
CDR3 DNA: TGTGCCAGTACCCAAGTAGGGGCCATGAACACTGAAGCTTTCTTT
clone size: .
V gene: TRBV9
D gene: .
J gene: TRBJ1-1

CDR3 protein: CASSLGPGQGASDTQYF
CDR3 DNA: TGTGCCAGCAGTTTAGGGCCAGGACAGGGGGCGTCGGATACGCAGTATTTT
clone size: .
V gene: TRBV27
D gene: TRBD1
J gene: TRBJ2-3

CDR3 protein: CASSFPSGNTQYF
CDR3 DNA: TGTGCCAGCAGTTTTCCTAGCGGGAATACGCAGTATTTT
clone size: .
V gene: TRBV5-8
D gene: TRBD2
J gene: TRBJ2-3

CDR3 protein: CASSEDRANSPLHF
CDR3 DNA: TGTGCCAGCAGTGAGGACAGGGCAAATTCACCCCTCCACTTT
clone size: .
V gene: TRBV2
D gene: TRBD1
J gene: TRBJ1-6

CDR3 protein: CASSLGVGGNTIYF
CDR3 DNA: TGTGCCAGCAGCCTAGGCGTCGGGGGAAACACCATATATTTT
clone size: many
V gene: TRBV5-6
D gene: .
J gene: TRBJ1-3

CDR3 protein: CASSLGDGYTF
CDR3 DNA: TGTGCCAGCAGCCTCGGGGATGGCTACACCTTC
clone size: .
V gene: TRBV28
D gene: .
J gene: TRBJ1-2

CDR3 protein: CASTRGGQGINGYTF
CDR3 DNA: TGTGCCAGCACCCGCGGGGGACAGGGGATTAATGGCTACACCTTC
clone size: .
V gene: TRBV6-5
D gene: TRBD1
J gene: TRBJ1-2

CDR3 protein: CSVEIGSRGAWTGELFF
CDR3 DNA: TGCAGCGTTGAAATCGGGTCGCGGGGAGCGTGGACCGGGGAGCTGTTTTTT
clone size: .
V gene: TRBV29-1
D gene: .
J gene: TRBJ2-2

CDR3 protein: CASSSAGNTEAFF
CDR3 DNA: TGTGCCAGCAGCTCCGCCGGGAACACTGAAGCTTTCTTT
clone size: few
V gene: TRBV5-4
D gene: .
J gene: TRBJ1-1

CDR3 protein: CASSSRATGSQETQYF
CDR3 DNA: TGTGCCAGCAGCTCCCGGGCTACCGGGAGCCAAGAGACCCAGTACTTC
clone size: .
V gene: TRBV7-6
D gene: .
J gene: TRBJ2-5

CDR3 protein: CASSQGIVGADTEAFF
CDR3 DNA: TGCGCCAGCAGCCAAGGGATCGTCGGAGCCGACACTGAAGCTTTCTTT
clone size: .
V gene: TRBV4-3
D gene: .
J gene: TRBJ1-1

CDR3 protein: CSARQEIQTQYF
CDR3 DNA: TGCAGCGCTAGACAGGAGATACAGACCCAGTACTTC
clone size: .
V gene: TRBV29-1
D gene: .
J gene: TRBJ2-5

CDR3 protein: CATSTQPGGRDTQYF
CDR3 DNA: TGTGCCACCAGCACACAACCAGGGGGCCGCGATACGCAGTATTTT
clone size: .
V gene: TRBV15
D gene: TRBD1
J gene: TRBJ2-3

CDR3 protein: CATSRNRGGGGNTIYF
CDR3 DNA: TGTGCCACCAGCAGAAATAGAGGGGGAGGGGGAAACACCATATATTTT
clone size: once
V gene: TRBV15
D gene: .
J gene: TRBJ1-3

CDR3 protein: CASSLLTGGFSYNEQFF
CDR3 DNA: TGCGCCAGCAGCCTCTTGACAGGGGGCTTCTCCTACAATGAGCAGTTCTTC
clone size: .
V gene: TRBV4-3
D gene: TRBD1
J gene: TRBJ2-1

CDR3 protein: CASSFPGGNEQFF
CDR3 DNA: TGTGCCAGCAGTTTTCCCGGAGGCAATGAGCAGTTCTTC
clone size: .
V gene: TRBV6-6
D gene: .
J gene: TRBJ2-1

CDR3 protein: CASSPSSGSKYEQYF
CDR3 DNA: TGCGCCAGCAGCCCTTCTAGCGGGAGTAAGTACGAGCAGTACTTC
clone size: .
V gene: TRBV5-1
D gene: TRBD2
J gene: TRBJ2-7

CDR3 protein: CASSQETSGSTYEQYF
CDR3 DNA: TGTGCCAGCAGCCAGGAAACTAGCGGGAGTACCTACGAGCAGTACTTC
clone size: .
V gene: TRBV4-2
D gene: TRBD2
J gene: TRBJ2-7

CDR3 protein: CASSYTGIPNIQYF
CDR3 DNA: TGTGCCAGCAGCTACACCGGGATTCCAAACATTCAGTACTTC
clone size: .
V gene: TRBV7-9
D gene: .
J gene: TRBJ2-4

CDR3 protein: CASSPSLAPVTTQYF
CDR3 DNA: TGTGCCAGCAGCCCCTCACTAGCGCCCGTCACGACCCAGTACTTC
clone size: .
V gene: TRBV7-3
D gene: TRBD2
J gene: TRBJ2-5

CDR3 protein: CASSLVGGPLRDTQYF
CDR3 DNA: TGTGCCAGCAGCTTAGTTGGGGGCCCACTGCGAGATACGCAGTATTTT
clone size: .
V gene: TRBV11-2
D gene: .
J gene: TRBJ2-3

CDR3 protein: CASSADRGLYGYTF
CDR3 DNA: TGTGCCAGCAGTGCGGACAGGGGGTTGTATGGCTACACCTTC
clone size: .
V gene: TRBV2
D gene: TRBD1
J gene: TRBJ1-2

CDR3 protein: CASSQGASGIDTQYF
CDR3 DNA: TGCGCCAGCAGCCAAGGGGCTAGCGGGATTGATACGCAGTATTTT
clone size: few
V gene: TRBV4-1
D gene: TRBD2
J gene: TRBJ2-3